This T cell receptor beta chain was found in a study of early T cells in non-severe SARS-CoV-2 infection. Study observations and caveats: Matches to VDJdb favored anti-spike CD8 responses and missed private and CD4 specificities.

Researchers tagged individual cDNA molecules with unique molecular identifiers. Each CDR3 protein is one row after TCRdb ran MiXCR on the 5' RACE reads. The sample yields about 69,000 distinct CDR3 sequences, roughly 10% seen once. V was trimmed by 6 bases and J by 0 bases, leaving 10 bases between them. Germline V CDR1 and CDR2: SNHLY, FYNNEI. This CDR3 spans 14 amino acids. This clonotype has at least ten counts. Its antigen is unknown. Sequenced sample: whole blood. The chain links TRBV2 to TRBJ2-3; D unclear. The sequence was collected from an adult who was a healthcare worker with PCR-confirmed SARS-CoV-2 infection or an uninfected control (not recorded which). CDR3 bases: TGTGCCAGCAGGACGGAGCCTAGCACAGATACGCAGTATTTT. Translated, it gives CASRTEPSTDTQYF. Full variable domain (outside the CDR3, taken from reference TRBV2 and TRBJ2-3): EPEVTQTPSHQVTQMGQEVILRCVPISNHLYFYWYRQILGQKVEFLVSFYNNEISEKSEIFDDQFSVERPDGSNFTLKIRSTKLEDSAMYFCASRTEPSTDTQYFGPGTRLTVL.